This T cell receptor (beta chain) was sequenced during a study of cytomegalovirus exposure and HLA in healthy donors. Study findings and constraints: A later analysis showed HLA-associated TCR beta chains outstripping equally common others in clonal expansion.

PCR amplification relied on 60 Vbeta primers (plus 13 Jbeta primers). Clones were read by immunoSEQ multiplex PCR, and TCRdb kept only the in-frame ones, dropping some. This table has hundreds of thousands of clones, approximately 80% appearing once. V lost 2 bases, J lost 8 bases, and 5 bases stayed unmatched. This CDR3 is built from 13 residues. Germline V gene sequence: CDR1 MNHEY, CDR2 SMNVEV (reference sequence). Remarks on this clone: Its antigen is as yet unknown.

Sequencing was done on a sample of PBMCs. J is TRBJ1-2 and V is TRBV27, with TRBD1 matching 7 bases. This receptor was identified in a male donor in good health and CMV-seronegative. In DNA, the CDR3 is TGTGCCAGCAGTTTACAGGGGGATGAGGGCTACACCTTC. This translates into CASSLQGDEGYTF.